These 10 T cell receptor beta chains were sequenced from one sample in a study of T cells expressing NK-cell markers. TCRdb reprocessed the 5' RACE reads and reports one entry per CDR3 protein, with no DNA. The repertoire table contains about 300,000 distinct CDR3 sequences. The source material was blood T cells: a sorted CD56 or NKG2C T cell subset, CD4+ or CD8+ T cells, or bulk PBMC T cells (not recorded which). These receptor sequences come from a woman between 18 and 70 years old in good health.

The V call is TRBV20-1, the J call TRBJ1-1; the D call of TRBD1 rests on TCRdb alone, since no DNA is present to check it. This CDR3 region has 15 residues. Per the germline V gene, CDR1 is DFQATT and CDR2 is SNEGSKA (reference sequence). The CDR3 protein is CSARDRGERNTEAFF.

The chain employs TRBV12-3 or TRBV12-4 and TRBJ2-3. The CDR3 is made up of 15 amino acids. The CDR3: CASSQLGTSTDTQYF.

V usage is TRBV29-1 and J usage is TRBJ2-1. The CDR3 has 12 amino acids. Germline V gene data show CDR1 as SQVTM and CDR2 as ANQGSEA. The CDR3 is CSVESQYNEQFF.

The rearrangement links TRBV29-1 to TRBJ2-1; TCRdb selects TRBD1, and the lack of DNA leaves this call unchecked. The CDR3 sequence is 13 residues long. Germline lookup yields CDR1 SQVTM and CDR2 ANQGSEA. CDR3 sequence: CSVDGDVYNEQFF.

The chain is built from TRBV28 and TRBJ2-3. This CDR3 has 14 amino acids. Germline CDR1 MDHEN, CDR2 SYDVKM. Here the CDR3 reads CASSKGGATDTQYF.

This chain uses TRBV6-1 with TRBJ1-2; TCRdb lists TRBD1, though no DNA is available to test this call. CDR3 length equals 14 residues. CDR1 and CDR2 from the germline V gene are MNHNS and SASEGT. The CDR3 spells CASSPRQVNYGYTF.

The chain joins TRBV5-1 to TRBJ2-1; without DNA, the TCRdb call of TRBD2 cannot be checked. The germline gives CDR1 SGHRS, CDR2 YFSETQ. This CDR3 has 15 residues. The CDR3 spells CASSLDRDYHNEQFF.

The genes are TRBV29-1 and TRBJ2-3. From germline, CDR1 is SQVTM and CDR2 ANQGSEA. The CDR3 totals 13 residues. The chain's CDR3 is CSVESSSTDTQYF.

This chain links TRBV18 with TRBJ2-3; lacking DNA, the TRBD2 call made by TCRdb goes unchecked. The CDR3 spans 15 residues. Per germline, CDR1 KGHSH and CDR2 LQKENI. The CDR3 region is CASSGSGGATDTQYF.

The chain uses TRBV6-2 or TRBV6-3 and TRBJ2-2; without DNA, the TCRdb call of TRBD2 cannot be checked. Germline V lookup: CDR1 MNHEY, CDR2 SVGEGT. This CDR3 has 20 residues. This chain's CDR3 is CASRGLAGAPRPTNTGELFF.